Following are 20 T cell receptor beta chains from one sample sequenced in a study of OX40 agonist ivuxolimab in advanced cancers. Repertoires were generated with immunoSEQ multiplex PCR, while TCRdb's copy carries only in-frame clones and drops some. The table shows approximately 74,000 clones, with over 75% occurring only once. The source material was CD4+ or CD8+ T cells sorted from blood, sampled in a trial of the OX40 agonist ivuxolimab. All receptors derive from an adult with an advanced solid tumor such as melanoma, head and neck, liver or kidney cancer.

The chain joins TRBV11-2 to TRBJ2-3; 7 bases are a match to TRBD2. This CDR3 spans 14 amino acids. CDR1 SGHAT and CDR2 FQNNGV come from the germline V gene. J gave up 4 bases and V 6 bases, and 7 bases lay outside the gene matches. CDR3: CASRIWEGADTQYF. In DNA, the CDR3 is TGTGCCAGCAGAATCTGGGAGGGCGCAGATACGCAGTATTTT.

The V call is TRBV6-5, the J call TRBJ1-6; 8 bases map to TRBD1. Per the germline V gene, CDR1 is MNHEY and CDR2 is SVGAGI. This CDR3 is built from 13 residues. Trimming removed 7 bases from V and 9 bases from J; junction bases left unmatched: 5. CDR3 protein: CASTQGAVSPLHF. The CDR3 region has the DNA TGTGCCAGCACGCAGGGGGCGGTTTCACCCCTCCACTTT.

The CDR3 spells CASMHRQTEKLFF. The CDR3 nucleotides are TGTGCCAGCATGCACCGGCAAACCGAAAAACTGTTTTTT. The V and J genes are TRBV28 and TRBJ1-4; D is unclear. Trimming shortened V by 7 bases and J by 8 bases, and 14 bases separated the two germline ends. CDR3 length: 13 residues. Germline loops: CDR1 MDHEN, CDR2 SYDVKM.

The chain carries TRBV11-2 and TRBJ2-2, with 7 bases lining up with TRBD2. V shed 5 bases and J 6 bases; nucleotides not matched to a gene: 12. The CDR3 sequence is 16 residues long. CDR1 and CDR2 (germline): SGHAT, FQNNGV. In DNA, the CDR3 is TGTGCCAGCAGCCTACTGAAGACTAGCAATGCCGGGGAGCTGTTTTTT. Amino acids: CASSLLKTSNAGELFF.

This chain uses TRBV5-6 with TRBJ1-6; D is perhaps TRBD1 (6 bases). CDR1 is SGHDT and CDR2 is YYEEEE in the germline V gene. The CDR3 is 14 residues long. Deletions cut 5 bases from V and 10 bases from J, with 16 bases between. Written as DNA, the CDR3 is TGTGCCAGCAGTATCCAGGGGTTAAGCTCACCCCTCCACTTT. The encoded protein is CASSIQGLSSPLHF. Supplemented by reference TRBV5-6 and TRBJ1-6, the full variable domain reads DAGVTQSPTHLIKTRGQQVTLRCSPKSGHDTVSWYQQALGQGPQFIFQYYEEEERQRGNFPDRFSGHQFPNYSSELNVNALLLGDSALYLCASSIQGLSSPLHFGNGTRLTVT.

The chain links TRBV30 to TRBJ1-4; 9 bases align to TRBD1. Germline CDR1 reads GTSNPN; CDR2 reads SVGIG (reference sequence). The CDR3 length is 14 residues. Losses at the gene ends were 6 bases for V and 6 bases for J; bases not matched to a gene: 8. Written as DNA, the CDR3 is TGTGCCTGCCCCCGGGACAGGGAGGATGAAAAACTGTTTTTT. Translated: CACPRDREDEKLFF.

V usage is TRBV7-2 and J usage is TRBJ2-1; D is undetermined. This CDR3 is 14 amino acids long. The germline gives CDR1 SGHTA, CDR2 FQGNSA. With 7 bases removed from V and 10 bases from J, the gap between germline ends came to 20 bases. The CDR3 DNA is TGTGCCAGCACCCCTTCCAATCGGGCTGGGGAGCAGTTCTTC. Its translation is CASTPSNRAGEQFF.

The CDR3 here is CASSLWGTGNTEAFF. Here the CDR3 DNA reads TGTGCCAGCAGTTTATGGGGGACAGGCAACACTGAAGCTTTCTTT. This sequence joins TRBV28 and TRBJ1-1, with 8 bases fitting TRBD1. In germline, CDR1 is MDHEN, CDR2 SYDVKM. The CDR3 runs 15 residues. The J segment lost 2 bases and the V segment lost 0 bases, leaving 2 bases of the junction unmatched.

This clone was picked up one time. This chain links TRBV28 with TRBJ2-7; D is possibly TRBD2 (6 bases). V gave up 3 bases and J gave up 6 bases, with 15 bases separating them. The CDR3 is 14 residues long. Per the germline V gene, CDR1 is MDHEN and CDR2 is SYDVKM. The CDR3 sequence is CASSLGTAMVEQYF. CDR3 sequence (DNA): TGTGCCAGCAGTTTGGGGACTGCAATGGTCGAGCAGTACTTC.

The chain recombines TRBV30 with TRBJ1-4; possibly TRBD1 for D (6 bases). Germline loops: CDR1 GTSNPN, CDR2 SVGIG (reference sequence). V was pared by 2 bases and J by 10 bases, with 20 bases between. This CDR3 region has 15 residues. Written as DNA, the CDR3 is TGTGCCTGGAGTTACAGGGAGCGTCTTATCGGAAAACTGTTTTTT. Protein sequence: CAWSYRERLIGKLFF. The full variable domain, in which reference TRBV30 and TRBJ1-4 provide the parts outside the CDR3, is SQTIHQWPATLVQPVGSPLSLECTVEGTSNPNLYWYRQAAGRGLQLLFYSVGIGQISSEVPQNLSASRPQDRQFILSSKKLLLSDSGFYLCAWSYRERLIGKLFFGSGTQLSVL.

V usage is TRBV7-9 and J usage is TRBJ2-1, with D perhaps being TRBD1 or TRBD2 (5 bases each). Germline V gene data show CDR1 as SEHNR and CDR2 as FQNEAQ (reference sequence). This CDR3 is built from 14 residues. Between the trimmed V and J ends, which lost 10 bases and 2 bases, there was a span of 15 bases. The DNA for the CDR3 is TGTGCCACCCCGGGGCCAGGGACCTACAATGAGCAGTTCTTC. Protein: CATPGPGTYNEQFF.

This chain links TRBV15 with TRBJ2-1, with 8 bases lining up with TRBD2. Germline V gene data show CDR1 as LNHNV and CDR2 as YYDKDF (reference sequence). V lost 1 base to trimming and J lost 10 bases; unmatched junction nucleotides: 3. The length of the CDR3 is 13 residues. This CDR3 reads CATSRGSGEEQFF. CDR3 DNA sequence: TGTGCCACCAGCAGAGGTAGCGGGGAAGAGCAGTTCTTC.

The J gene is TRBJ2-2, the V gene TRBV30; D is perhaps TRBD1 (5 bases). Germline CDR1 reads GTSNPN; CDR2 reads SVGIG (reference sequence). V was clipped by 5 bases and J by 5 bases, with 18 bases between them. The CDR3 is 15 residues long. The CDR3 DNA is TGTGCCTGGGTTCCCGGTAGTTCAGGGACCGGGGAGCTGTTTTTT. It codes for CAWVPGSSGTGELFF.

The chain has TRBV18 and TRBJ1-2, with no clear D. Germline lookup yields CDR1 KGHSH and CDR2 LQKENI. With 4 bases removed from V and 0 bases from J, the gap between germline ends came to 15 bases. The CDR3 loop spans 16 amino acids. The chain's CDR3 is CASSRNSRDTNYGYTF. CDR3 bases: TGTGCCAGCTCACGCAACTCACGGGATACTAACTATGGCTACACCTTC.

The chain recombines TRBV28 with TRBJ1-2, with TRBD1 matching 7 bases. The CDR3 has 14 amino acids. V lost 2 bases to trimming and J lost 6 bases; unmatched junction nucleotides: 6. The V gene's germline CDR1 is MDHEN and CDR2 SYDVKM. The CDR3 DNA follows: TGTGCCAGCAGTTTAGCAGGGGGGTTAAATGGCTACACCTTC. Translation: CASSLAGGLNGYTF.

J is TRBJ2-2 and V is TRBV9, with TRBD2 identical over 8 bases. The germline gives CDR1 SGDLS, CDR2 YYNGEE. V trimming: 4 bases; J trimming: 0 bases; junction bases outside the gene matches: 5. This CDR3 contains 16 residues. CDR3 amino acids: CASSFLSGTNTGELFF. The CDR3 DNA is TGTGCCAGCAGCTTCCTTAGCGGGACGAACACCGGGGAGCTGTTTTTT.

V gene TRBV7-2 combines with J gene TRBJ1-2; TRBD1 matches 11 bases. CDR3 size: 15 residues. V lost 6 bases and J lost 4; bases outside the gene matches: 7. In germline, CDR1 is SGHTA, CDR2 FQGNSA. DNA of the CDR3: TGTGCCAGCAGATTCGGGACAGGGGGAATCTATGGCTACACCTTC. It codes for CASRFGTGGIYGYTF.

The chain couples TRBV9 to TRBJ1-1; D gene unclear. The CDR3 length is 13 residues. Germline CDR1 SGDLS, CDR2 YYNGEE. V was clipped by 2 bases and J by 2 bases, with 7 bases between them. The CDR3 reads CASSVQANTEAFF. Here the CDR3 DNA reads TGTGCCAGCAGCGTTCAGGCAAACACTGAAGCTTTCTTT. Looking up the rest from reference TRBV9 and TRBJ1-1 gives the full variable domain: DSGVTQTPKHLITATGQRVTLRCSPRSGDLSVYWYQQSLDQGLQFLIQYYNGEERAKGNILERFSAQQFPDLHSELNLSSLELGDSALYFCASSVQANTEAFFGQGTRLTVV.

The V and J genes are TRBV5-1 and TRBJ1-1; D is undetermined. CDR3 length: 13 amino acids. CDR1 and CDR2 from the germline V gene are SGHRS and YFSETQ. The V gene lost 0 bases and the J gene lost 1 base, with 4 bases spanning the gap. CDR3: CASSLDRNTEAFF. CDR3 nucleotides: TGCGCCAGCAGCTTGGACAGGAACACTGAAGCTTTCTTT.

The J gene is TRBJ2-3, the V gene TRBV4-2, with unresolved D. This CDR3 comprises 13 residues. Trimming left V 1 base short and J 5 bases short, with 7 bases between. In germline, CDR1 is LGHNA, CDR2 YNFKEQ. This CDR3 is CASSQGRRDTQYF. CDR3 bases: TGTGCCAGCAGCCAAGGCAGGAGAGATACGCAGTATTTT.